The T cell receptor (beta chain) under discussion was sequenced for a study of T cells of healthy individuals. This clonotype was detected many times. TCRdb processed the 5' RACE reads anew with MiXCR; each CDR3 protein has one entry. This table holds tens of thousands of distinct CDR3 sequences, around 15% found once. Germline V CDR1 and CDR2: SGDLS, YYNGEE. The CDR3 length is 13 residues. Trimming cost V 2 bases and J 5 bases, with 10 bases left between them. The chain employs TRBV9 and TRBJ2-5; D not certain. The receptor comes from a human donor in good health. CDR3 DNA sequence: TGTGCCAGCAGCGTTTCACCTCAGGAGACCCAGTACTTC. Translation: CASSVSPQETQYF.